A single sample is the source of the 4 T cell receptor beta chains below, sequenced in a study of T-cell memory formation after mild COVID-19. TCRdb processed the 5' RACE reads anew with MiXCR; each CDR3 protein has one entry. The sample lists roughly 170,000 distinct CDR3 sequences, about a fifth occurring once. The sample comprised PBMCs or a T cell subset sorted from them (not recorded which). The receptor set was obtained from a man in his late teens or twenties who had mild COVID-19 (a few samples of this study predate the infection). Cell type and time point are not known.

The chain combines TRBV7-9 with TRBJ2-7, with TRBD1 matching 9 bases. The CDR3 totals 15 residues. Losses at the gene ends were 5 bases for V and 2 bases for J; bases not matched to a gene: 7. Germline V CDR1 and CDR2: SEHNR, FQNEAQ (reference sequence). The CDR3 loop is CASSQTGGKAYEQYF. The CDR3 DNA sequence: TGTGCCAGCAGCCAAACAGGGGGCAAAGCCTACGAGCAGTACTTC.

The chain recombines TRBV25-1 with TRBJ2-5; 7 bases align to TRBD2. Trimming took 3 bases from V and 4 from J; bases not matched to a gene: 5. This CDR3 comprises 14 residues. Germline lookup yields CDR1 MGHDK and CDR2 SYGVNS. The chain's CDR3 is CASSDPREGETQYF. DNA for the CDR3: TGTGCCAGCAGTGATCCCAGGGAGGGAGAGACCCAGTACTTC.

This rearrangement joins TRBV18 to TRBJ1-2; tentatively, D is TRBD1 (6 bases). Germline CDR1 KGHSH, CDR2 LQKENI. The CDR3 covers 19 residues. Trimming shortened V by 2 bases and J by 2 bases, and 24 bases separated the two germline ends. The CDR3 reads CASSPEAGAAQNGNYGYTF. In nucleotides, the CDR3 is TGTGCCAGCTCACCAGAAGCAGGGGCCGCTCAAAACGGCAACTATGGCTACACCTTC. The variable domain in full, with the rest retrieved from reference TRBV18 and TRBJ1-2, is NAGVMQNPRHLVRRRGQEARLRCSPMKGHSHVYWYRQLPEEGLKFMVYLQKENIIDESGMPKERFSAEFPKEGPSILRIQQVVRGDSAAYFCASSPEAGAAQNGNYGYTFGSGTRLTVV.

The rearrangement links TRBV5-1 to TRBJ2-3; possibly TRBD1 for D (6 bases). This CDR3 spans 15 amino acids. Trimming shortened V by 2 bases and J by 5 bases, and 15 bases separated the two germline ends. Germline V gives CDR1 SGHRS, CDR2 YFSETQ. CDR3 nucleotides: TGCGCCAGCAGCTTAAGTGCGGTCAGGGGAGATACGCAGTATTTT. Its protein is CASSLSAVRGDTQYF.